This T cell receptor (beta chain) was found in a study of a mutant IDH1 vaccine in newly diagnosed glioma. Study in general: Following radiotherapy alone, or alongside temozolomide cycles, vaccination was started after an interval of 4-6 weeks. Earlier care involved radiotherapy, temozolomide, or both, and the majority received both.

Time point denoted: week 23, last vaccination. Vaccination used 300 ug of mutant IDH1 20-mer peptide per dose, with topical imiquimod. Astrocytomas that were new, WHO grade 3 or 4, IDH1-mutant and ATRX-lost were present in the donors. Trimming stripped 0 bases from V and 7 bases from J, with 15 bases between. Per the germline V gene, CDR1 is MGHRA and CDR2 is YSYEKL. There are 15 residues in the CDR3. Data came from immunoSEQ multiplex PCR; TCRdb stores just in-frame clones and leaves some out. The sample yields roughly 60,000 clones, 70% to 90% seen once. About this clone: Its antigen is not known.

Study conclusions and caveats: Vaccine-induced immune responses occurred in roughly 93% of patients.

The V and J genes are TRBV4-1 and TRBJ1-1; possible D gene TRBD1, 6 bases. The source of this sequence is a man younger than 40 with glioma. Material: PBMCs, obtained from a glioma patient whose treatment included an IDH1 peptide vaccine. CDR3 bases: TGCGCCAGCAGCCAAGATACGGGGGGCGCGGTTGAAGCTTTCTTT. This gives the protein CASSQDTGGAVEAFF.